This T cell receptor (beta chain) appears in the sequencing data of a study of T-cell reconstitution after alpha-beta-depleted transplantation in children. This clonotype appeared many times. Its antigen is undetermined. The TCRbeta library was prepared with unique molecular identifiers. Each CDR3 protein is one row after TCRdb ran MiXCR on the PCR reads. The sample lists a few hundred thousand distinct CDR3 sequences; about 9.9% were seen once. Study-level findings and limits: Several hundred expanded graft clones reportedly were the source of alpha-beta T cells about two months after transplant. T cells produced anew were the main source of T-cell counts and diversity one year after transplant.

This sequence was found in a male patient under 10 years old who had a stem cell transplant for chronic granulomatous disease, so the T cells may come from the graft donor. The specimen was peripheral blood, collected 180 days after TCRalphabeta/CD19-depleted stem cell transplant.

CDR3 coding DNA: TGCAGCGCTGGGGAGGAATCGCAGTATTTT. It translates to CSAGEESQYF. The chain has TRBV29-1 and TRBJ2-3, with D maybe TRBD2 (6 bases). The CDR3 length is 10 residues. Trimming shortened V by 7 bases and J by 10 bases, and 12 bases separated the two germline ends. Germline lookup yields CDR1 SQVTM and CDR2 ANQGSEA.